This T cell receptor (beta chain) was sequenced during a study of shared clonotypes between healthy human individuals. Regarding the study as a whole: Approximately 5.1% was the fraction of naive CD4 clonotypes found shared across a handful of donors.

Comments on this clone: Its antigen remains unknown.

Unmatched junction bases numbered 13, after V lost 6 bases and J lost 10 bases. Germline V CDR1 and CDR2: LNHDA, SQIVND (reference sequence). The length of the CDR3 is 15 residues. Using immunoSEQ multiplex PCR, the repertoire was profiled, and TCRdb retains in-frame clones only, with some absent. Of about 2.4 million clones in the sample, around nine tenths were seen once. The sequenced sample consisted of naive CD4+ T cells sorted from blood. Subset: CD45RA+ positively selected. This TCR was recovered from a man between 18 and 29 years old in good health. The chain joins TRBV19 to TRBJ1-4; 8 bases are shared with TRBD1. The CDR3 nucleotides read TGTGCCAGTAGATACGCAGGGGGCGCAAAGGGAAAACTGTTTTTT. Amino acid sequence: CASRYAGGAKGKLFF.